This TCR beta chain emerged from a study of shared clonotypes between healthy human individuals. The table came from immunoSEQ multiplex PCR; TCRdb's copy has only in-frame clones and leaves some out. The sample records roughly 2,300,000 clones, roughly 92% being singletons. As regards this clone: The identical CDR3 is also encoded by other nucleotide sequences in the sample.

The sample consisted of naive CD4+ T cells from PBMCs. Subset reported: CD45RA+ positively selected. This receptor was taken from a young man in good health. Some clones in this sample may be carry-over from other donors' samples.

The DNA of the CDR3 is TGTGCCAGCAGTTCAAGGGATAACTATGGCTACACCTTC. Protein product: CASSSRDNYGYTF. The chain joins TRBV6-5 to TRBJ1-2; D unresolved. Germline V gene data show CDR1 as MNHEY and CDR2 as SVGAGI. This CDR3 contains 13 residues. V lost 4 bases to trimming and J lost 1 base, with 7 bases between them.